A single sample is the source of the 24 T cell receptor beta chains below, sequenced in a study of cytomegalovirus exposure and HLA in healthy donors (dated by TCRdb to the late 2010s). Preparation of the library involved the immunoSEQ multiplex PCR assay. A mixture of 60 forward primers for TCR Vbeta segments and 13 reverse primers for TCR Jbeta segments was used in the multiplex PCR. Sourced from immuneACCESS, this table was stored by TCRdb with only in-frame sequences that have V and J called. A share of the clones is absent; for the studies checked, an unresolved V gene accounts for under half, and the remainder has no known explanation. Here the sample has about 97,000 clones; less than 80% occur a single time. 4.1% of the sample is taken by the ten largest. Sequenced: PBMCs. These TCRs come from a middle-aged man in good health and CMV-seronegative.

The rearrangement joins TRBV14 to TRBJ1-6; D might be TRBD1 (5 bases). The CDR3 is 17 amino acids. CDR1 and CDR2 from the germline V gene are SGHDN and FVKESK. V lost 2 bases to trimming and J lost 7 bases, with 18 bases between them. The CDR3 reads CASSQTIGALLNSPLHF. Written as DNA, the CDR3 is TGTGCCAGCAGCCAAACGATAGGGGCCCTGTTGAATTCACCCCTCCACTTT.

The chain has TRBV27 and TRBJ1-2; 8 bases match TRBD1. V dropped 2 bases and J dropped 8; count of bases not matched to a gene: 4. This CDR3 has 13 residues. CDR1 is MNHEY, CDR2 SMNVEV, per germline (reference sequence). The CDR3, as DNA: TGTGCCAGCAGTTTACGGGACAGGTGGGGCTACACCTTC. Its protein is CASSLRDRWGYTF.

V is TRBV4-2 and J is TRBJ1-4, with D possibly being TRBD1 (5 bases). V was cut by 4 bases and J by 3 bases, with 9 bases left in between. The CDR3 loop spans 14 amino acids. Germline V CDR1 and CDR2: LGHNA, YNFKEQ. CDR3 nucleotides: TGTGCCAGCAGCCGCCGGGGGGCTAATGAAAAACTGTTTTTT. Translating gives CASSRRGANEKLFF.

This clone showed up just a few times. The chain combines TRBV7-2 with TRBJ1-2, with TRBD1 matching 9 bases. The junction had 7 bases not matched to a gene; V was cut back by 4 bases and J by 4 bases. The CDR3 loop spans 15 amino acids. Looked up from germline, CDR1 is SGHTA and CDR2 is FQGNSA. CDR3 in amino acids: CASSSNRGLGYGYTF. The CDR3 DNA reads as TGTGCCAGCAGCTCTAACAGGGGGCTTGGCTATGGCTACACCTTC.

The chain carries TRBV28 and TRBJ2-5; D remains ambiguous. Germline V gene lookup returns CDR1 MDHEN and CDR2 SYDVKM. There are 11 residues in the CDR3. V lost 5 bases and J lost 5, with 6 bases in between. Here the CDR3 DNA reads TGTGCCAGCAGTACAGAGGAGACCCAGTACTTC. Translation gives CASSTEETQYF.

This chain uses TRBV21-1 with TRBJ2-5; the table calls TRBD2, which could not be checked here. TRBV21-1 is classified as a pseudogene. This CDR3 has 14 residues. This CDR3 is CASSGRGTEKTQYF. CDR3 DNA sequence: TGTGCCAGCAGCGGGAGGGGAACAGAAAAGACCCAGTACTTC.

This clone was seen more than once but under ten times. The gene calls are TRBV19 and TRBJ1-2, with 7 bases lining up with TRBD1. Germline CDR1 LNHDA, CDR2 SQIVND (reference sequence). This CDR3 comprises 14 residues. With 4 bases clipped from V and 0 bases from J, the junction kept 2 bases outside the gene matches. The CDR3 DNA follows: TGTGCCAGTAGTAGGGACAGATCTAACTATGGCTACACCTTC. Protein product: CASSRDRSNYGYTF.

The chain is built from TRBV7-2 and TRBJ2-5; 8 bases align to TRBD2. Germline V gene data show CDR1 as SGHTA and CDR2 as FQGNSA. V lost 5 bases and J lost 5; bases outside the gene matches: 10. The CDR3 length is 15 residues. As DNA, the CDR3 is TGTGCCAGCAGCCTTCGGGGGGGCAGTCAGGAGACCCAGTACTTC. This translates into CASSLRGGSQETQYF.

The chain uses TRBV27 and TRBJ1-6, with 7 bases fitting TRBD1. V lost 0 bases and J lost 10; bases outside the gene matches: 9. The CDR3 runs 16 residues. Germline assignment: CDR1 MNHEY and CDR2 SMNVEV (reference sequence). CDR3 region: CASSLSGGRWSSPLHF. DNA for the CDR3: TGTGCCAGCAGTTTATCAGGGGGCAGGTGGAGCTCACCCCTCCACTTT.

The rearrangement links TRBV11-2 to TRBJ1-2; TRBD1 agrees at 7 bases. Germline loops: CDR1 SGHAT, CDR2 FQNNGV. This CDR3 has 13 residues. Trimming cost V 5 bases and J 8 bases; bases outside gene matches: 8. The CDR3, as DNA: TGTGCCAGCAGCCGGGACAGAGAATTGGGCTACACCTTC. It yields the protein CASSRDRELGYTF.

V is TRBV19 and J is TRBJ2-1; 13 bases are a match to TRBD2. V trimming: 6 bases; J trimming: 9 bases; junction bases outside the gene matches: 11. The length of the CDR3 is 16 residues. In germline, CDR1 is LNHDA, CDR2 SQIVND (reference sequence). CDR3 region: CASSHPLAGGPSEQFF. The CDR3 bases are TGTGCCAGTAGCCACCCACTAGCGGGGGGGCCCAGTGAGCAGTTCTTC. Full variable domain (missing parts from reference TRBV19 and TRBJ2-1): DGGITQSPKYLFRKEGQNVTLSCEQNLNHDAMYWYRQDPGQGLRLIYYSQIVNDFQKGDIAEGYSVSREKKESFPLTVTSAQKNPTAFYLCASSHPLAGGPSEQFFGPGTRLTVL.

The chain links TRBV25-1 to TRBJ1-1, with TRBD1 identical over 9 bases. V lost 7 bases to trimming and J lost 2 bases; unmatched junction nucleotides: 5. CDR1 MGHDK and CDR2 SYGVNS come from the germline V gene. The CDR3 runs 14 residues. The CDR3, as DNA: TGTGCCAGCAACAAACAGGGGGCAAACACTGAAGCTTTCTTT. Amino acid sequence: CASNKQGANTEAFF.

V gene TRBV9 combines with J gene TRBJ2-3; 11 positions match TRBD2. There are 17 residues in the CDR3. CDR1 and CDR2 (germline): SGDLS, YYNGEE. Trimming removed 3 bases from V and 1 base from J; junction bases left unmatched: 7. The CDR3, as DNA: TGTGCCAGCAGCGATCGTCTACTAGCGGGGGGCACAGATACGCAGTATTTT. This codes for CASSDRLLAGGTDTQYF.

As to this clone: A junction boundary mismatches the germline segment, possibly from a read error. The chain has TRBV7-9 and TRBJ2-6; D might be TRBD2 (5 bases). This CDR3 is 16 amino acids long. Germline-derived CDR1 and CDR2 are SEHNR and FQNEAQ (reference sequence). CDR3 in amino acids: CSSSPSLAAGANVLTF. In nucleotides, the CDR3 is TGTTCCAGCAGCCCCAGCCTAGCAGCTGGGGCCAACGTCCTGACTTTC.

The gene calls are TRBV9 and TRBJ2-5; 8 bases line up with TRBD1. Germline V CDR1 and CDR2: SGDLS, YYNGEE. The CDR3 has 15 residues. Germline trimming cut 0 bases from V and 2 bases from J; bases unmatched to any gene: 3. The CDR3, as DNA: TGTGCCAGCAGCGTAGTCGGGACAGGACAAGAGACCCAGTACTTC. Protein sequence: CASSVVGTGQETQYF.

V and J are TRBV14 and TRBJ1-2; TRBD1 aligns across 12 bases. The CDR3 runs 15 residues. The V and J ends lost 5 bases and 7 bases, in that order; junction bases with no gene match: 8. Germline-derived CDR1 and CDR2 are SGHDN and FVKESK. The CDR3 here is CASSLEGQGARGYTF. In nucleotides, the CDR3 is TGTGCCAGCAGCTTAGAGGGACAGGGGGCTCGTGGCTACACCTTC.

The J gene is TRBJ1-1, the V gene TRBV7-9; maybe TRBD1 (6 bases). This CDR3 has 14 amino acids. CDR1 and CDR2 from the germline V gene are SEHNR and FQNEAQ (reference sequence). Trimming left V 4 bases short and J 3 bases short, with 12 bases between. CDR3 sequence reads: CASSSTGTYTEAFF. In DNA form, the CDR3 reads TGTGCCAGCAGCTCTACTGGGACATACACTGAAGCTTTCTTT. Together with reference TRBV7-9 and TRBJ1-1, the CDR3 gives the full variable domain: DTGVSQNPRHKITKRGQNVTFRCDPISEHNRLYWYRQTLGQGPEFLTYFQNEAQLEKSRLLSDRFSAERPKGSFSTLEIQRTEQGDSAMYLCASSSTGTYTEAFFGQGTRLTVV.

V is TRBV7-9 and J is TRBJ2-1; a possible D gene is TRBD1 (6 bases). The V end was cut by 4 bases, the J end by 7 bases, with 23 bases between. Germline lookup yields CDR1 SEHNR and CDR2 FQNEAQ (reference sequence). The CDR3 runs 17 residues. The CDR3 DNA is TGTGCCAGCAGCTCCCAAGGTTACAGGGTTAAAGAGAATGAGCAGTTCTTC. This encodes CASSSQGYRVKENEQFF.

Here the CDR3 DNA reads TGTGCCAGCAGCCTGCGGGGGTCCCAGGGGGATACGCAGTATTTT. It encodes CASSLRGSQGDTQYF. The chain couples TRBV7-9 to TRBJ2-3; tentative D call: TRBD2 (7 bases). This CDR3 contains 15 residues. Germline-derived CDR1 and CDR2 are SEHNR and FQNEAQ (reference sequence). V lost 5 bases and J 6 bases, leaving 18 bases between the germline ends.

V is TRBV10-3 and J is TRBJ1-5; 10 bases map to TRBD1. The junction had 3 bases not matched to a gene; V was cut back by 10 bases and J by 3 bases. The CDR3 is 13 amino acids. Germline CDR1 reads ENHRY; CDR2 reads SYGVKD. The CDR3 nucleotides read TGTGCCACCGGGACAGGGGTCAATCAGCCCCAGCATTTT. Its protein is CATGTGVNQPQHF.

CDR3 loop: CASSQGHSYGNTIYF. The DNA for the CDR3 is TGCGCCAGCAGCCAAGGTCACAGCTACGGAAACACCATATATTTT. J is TRBJ1-3 and V is TRBV4-1; D not certain. Germline values: CDR1 MGHRA, CDR2 YSYEKL. The CDR3 is 15 amino acids. With 1 base removed from V and 4 bases from J, the gap between germline ends came to 11 bases.

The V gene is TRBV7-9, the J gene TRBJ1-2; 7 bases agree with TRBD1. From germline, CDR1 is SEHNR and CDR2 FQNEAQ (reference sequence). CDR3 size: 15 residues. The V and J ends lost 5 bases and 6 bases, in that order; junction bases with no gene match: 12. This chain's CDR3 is CASSPFPDRVDGYTF. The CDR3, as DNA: TGTGCCAGCAGCCCTTTTCCTGACAGGGTGGATGGCTACACCTTC.

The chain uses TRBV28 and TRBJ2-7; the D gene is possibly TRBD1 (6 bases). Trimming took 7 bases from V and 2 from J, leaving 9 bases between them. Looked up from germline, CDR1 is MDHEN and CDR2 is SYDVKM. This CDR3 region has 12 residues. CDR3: CASNRDPYEQYF. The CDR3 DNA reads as TGTGCCAGCAACAGGGATCCCTACGAGCAGTACTTC.

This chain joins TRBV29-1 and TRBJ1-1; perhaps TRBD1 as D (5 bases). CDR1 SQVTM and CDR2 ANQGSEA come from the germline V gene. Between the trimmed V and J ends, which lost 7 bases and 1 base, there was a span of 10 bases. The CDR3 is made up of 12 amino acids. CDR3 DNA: TGCAGCGCCGACAGTTCGAACACTGAAGCTTTCTTT. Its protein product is CSADSSNTEAFF.